Below, one T cell receptor (beta chain) is given with its context. The antigen is unknown. TCR beta CDR3 regions were amplified from RNA. The HTBI primer set drove a first-round RT-PCR of the TCR CDR3. MiXCR, run by TCRdb on the multiplex PCR reads, gives a single entry per CDR3 protein. Among roughly 740,000 distinct CDR3 sequences, roughly 17% were seen once, and the ten largest hold around 7.7%. Germline V gene sequence: CDR1 SGHAT, CDR2 FQNNGV. Germline trimming cut 6 bases from V and 5 bases from J; bases unmatched to any gene: 4. This CDR3 is 14 amino acids long. These data belong to a study of T cells in Graves' hyperthyroidism and ophthalmopathy. Study results and limitations: Most clonotypes expanded in thyroid above 0.001 were likewise present in blood.

When ophthalmopathy did not progress within 18 months, Graves' hyperthyroidism was considered stable. This chain links TRBV11-2 with TRBJ2-5, with 12 bases identical to TRBD2. The clonotype comes from a man aged 18-30 years with Graves' hyperthyroidism. Sequenced input: blood. The CDR3 protein is CASRTSGSNETQYF. For the CDR3, the DNA is TGTGCCAGCAGGACTAGCGGGAGTAATGAGACCCAGTACTTC.